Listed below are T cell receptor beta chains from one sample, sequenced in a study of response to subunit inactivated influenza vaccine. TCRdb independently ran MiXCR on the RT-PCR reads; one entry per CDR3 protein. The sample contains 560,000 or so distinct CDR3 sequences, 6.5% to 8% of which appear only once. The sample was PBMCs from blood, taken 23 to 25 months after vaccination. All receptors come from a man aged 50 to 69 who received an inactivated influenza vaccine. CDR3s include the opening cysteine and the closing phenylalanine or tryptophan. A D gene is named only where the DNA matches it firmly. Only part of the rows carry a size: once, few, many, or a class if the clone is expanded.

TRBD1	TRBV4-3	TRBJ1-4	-	TGCGCCAGCAGCCAAGATGGGACAGGGAGGCGAGAAAAACTGTTTTTT	CASSQDGTGRREKLFF
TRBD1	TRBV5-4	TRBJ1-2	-	TGTGCCAGCAGCTCAAAAGGGACAGGGAGCTATGGCTACACCTTC	CASSSKGTGSYGYTF
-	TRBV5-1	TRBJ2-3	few	TGCGCCAGCAGCTGGACCGGACAGCCCGACACAGATACGCAGTATTTT	CASSWTGQPDTDTQYF
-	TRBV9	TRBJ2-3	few	TGTGCCAGCAGCGTAGAAGGGGCACCCACAGATACGCAGTATTTT	CASSVEGAPTDTQYF
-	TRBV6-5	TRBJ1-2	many	TGTGCCAGCAGTTACTCTGAGGGGCACTATGGCTACACCTTC	CASSYSEGHYGYTF
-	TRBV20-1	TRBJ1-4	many	TGCAGTGCTAGAGATGGGCCCGGCGAAAAACTGTTTTTT	CSARDGPGEKLFF
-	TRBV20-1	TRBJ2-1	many	TGCAGTGCTAGAGTTTTTGGAGGCAATGAGTTGCAGTTCTTC	CSARVFGGNELQFF
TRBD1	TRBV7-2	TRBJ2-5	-	TGTGCCAGCAGCTTAAGCCCCGACAGGGCGGAGACCCAGTACTTC	CASSLSPDRAETQYF
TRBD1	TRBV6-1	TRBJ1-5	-	TGTGCCAGCGGGACCAGGGGGGTAGACCATCAGCCCCAGCATTTT	CASGTRGVDHQPQHF
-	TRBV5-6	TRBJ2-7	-	TGTGCCAGCAGCTTGGGACAGAAGTTCACGGGAAAGGACTACGAGCAGTACTTC	CASSLGQKFTGKDYEQYF
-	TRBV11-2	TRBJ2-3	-	TGTGTCAGCAGCTTAGATCGGCAGGATACGCAGTATTTT	CVSSLDRQDTQYF
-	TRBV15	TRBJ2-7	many	TGTGCCACCAGCAGAGATCGACAGGCGGGGTACGAGCAGTACTTC	CATSRDRQAGYEQYF
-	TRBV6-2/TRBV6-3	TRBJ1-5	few	TGTGCCAGCAGGCCCGGACAGATTTACAATCAGCCCCAGCATTTT	CASRPGQIYNQPQHF
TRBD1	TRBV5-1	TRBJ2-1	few	TGCGCCAGCAGGCTGACAGGGAGCTCCTACAATGAGCAGTTCTTC	CASRLTGSSYNEQFF
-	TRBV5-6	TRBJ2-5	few	TGTGCCAGCACCCTGAAAGGGTTGGAGACCCAGTACTTC	CASTLKGLETQYF
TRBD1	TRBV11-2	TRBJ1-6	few	TGTGCCAGCAGCGCCCGGGACAGGCGCCTTCCCCTCCACTTT	CASSARDRRLPLHF
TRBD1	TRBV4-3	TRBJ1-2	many	TGCGCCAGCAGCCGCAACAGGGGATTCGGCTACACCTTC	CASSRNRGFGYTF
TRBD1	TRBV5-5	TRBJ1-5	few	TGTGCCAGCAGCTTGGCCAGGACAGGGCCTCAGCCCCAGCATTTT	CASSLARTGPQPQHF
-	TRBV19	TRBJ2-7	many	TGTGCCAGTAGTATGGCCAGGGCCTACGAGCAGTACTTC	CASSMARAYEQYF
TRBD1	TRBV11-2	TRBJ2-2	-	TGTGCCAGCAGCAGATGGACAGGGCCGAACACCGGGGAGCTGTTTTTT	CASSRWTGPNTGELFF
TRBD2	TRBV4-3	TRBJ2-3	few	TGCGCCAGCAGCCAAGAACCGCTAGCGGGGGCAGATACGCAGTATTTT	CASSQEPLAGADTQYF
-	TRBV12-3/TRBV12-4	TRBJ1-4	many	TGTGCCAGCAGCACAGGATCTAATGAAAAACTGTTTTTT	CASSTGSNEKLFF
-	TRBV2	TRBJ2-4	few	TGTGCCAGCAGCCCAACAGAGATAGCCAAAAACATTCAGTACTTC	CASSPTEIAKNIQYF
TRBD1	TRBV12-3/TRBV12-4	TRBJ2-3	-	TGTGCCAGCAGTAGACGACAGGGGGCAACAGATACGCAGTATTTT	CASSRRQGATDTQYF
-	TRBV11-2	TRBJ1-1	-	TGTGCCAGCAGCTTACTAGGACTTAGACAGAAGAACACTGAAGCTTTCTTT	CASSLLGLRQKNTEAFF
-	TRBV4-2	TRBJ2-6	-	TGTGCCAGCTGGGGGAGTGGGGCCAACGTCCTGACTTTC	CASWGSGANVLTF